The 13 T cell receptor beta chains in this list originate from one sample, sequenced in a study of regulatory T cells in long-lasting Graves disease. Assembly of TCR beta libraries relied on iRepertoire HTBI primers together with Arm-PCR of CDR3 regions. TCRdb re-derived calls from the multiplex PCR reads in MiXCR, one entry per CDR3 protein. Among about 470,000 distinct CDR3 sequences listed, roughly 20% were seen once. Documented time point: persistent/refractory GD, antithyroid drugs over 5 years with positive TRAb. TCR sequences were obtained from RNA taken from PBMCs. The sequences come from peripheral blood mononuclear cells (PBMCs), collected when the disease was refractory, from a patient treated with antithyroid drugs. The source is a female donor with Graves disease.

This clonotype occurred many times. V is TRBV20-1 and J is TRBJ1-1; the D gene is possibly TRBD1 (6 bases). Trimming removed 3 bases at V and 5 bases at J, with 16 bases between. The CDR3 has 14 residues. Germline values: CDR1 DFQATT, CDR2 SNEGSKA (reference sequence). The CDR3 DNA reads TGCAGTGCTAGTCAGGCAGGGGTGGGGACTGAAGCTTTCTTT. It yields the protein CSASQAGVGTEAFF.

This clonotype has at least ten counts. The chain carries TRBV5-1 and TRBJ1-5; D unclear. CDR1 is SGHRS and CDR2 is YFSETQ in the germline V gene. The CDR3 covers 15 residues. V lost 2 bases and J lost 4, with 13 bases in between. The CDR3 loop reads CASSFSGNGNQPQHF. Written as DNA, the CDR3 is TGCGCCAGCAGCTTTTCCGGGAATGGGAATCAGCCCCAGCATTTT.

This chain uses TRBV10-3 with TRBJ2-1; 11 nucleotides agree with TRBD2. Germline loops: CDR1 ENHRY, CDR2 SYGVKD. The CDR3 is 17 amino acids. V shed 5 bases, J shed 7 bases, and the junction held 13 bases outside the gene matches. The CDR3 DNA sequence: TGTGCCATCAGTCTCAGTATTGGGGCTAGCGGGAGGAATGAGCAGTTCTTC. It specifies CAISLSIGASGRNEQFF.

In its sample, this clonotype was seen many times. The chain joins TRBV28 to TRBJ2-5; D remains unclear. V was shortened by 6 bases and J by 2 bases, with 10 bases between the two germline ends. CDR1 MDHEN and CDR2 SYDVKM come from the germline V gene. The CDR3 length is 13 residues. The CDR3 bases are TGTGCCAGCAGCCCGGAGAGACAAGAGACCCAGTACTTC. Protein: CASSPERQETQYF.

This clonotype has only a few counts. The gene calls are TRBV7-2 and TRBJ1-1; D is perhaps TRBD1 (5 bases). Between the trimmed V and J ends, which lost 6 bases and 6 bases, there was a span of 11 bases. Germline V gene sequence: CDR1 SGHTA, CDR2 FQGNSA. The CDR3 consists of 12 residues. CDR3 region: CASSSGHPEAFF. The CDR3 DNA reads TGTGCCAGCAGTTCCGGACACCCTGAAGCTTTCTTT.

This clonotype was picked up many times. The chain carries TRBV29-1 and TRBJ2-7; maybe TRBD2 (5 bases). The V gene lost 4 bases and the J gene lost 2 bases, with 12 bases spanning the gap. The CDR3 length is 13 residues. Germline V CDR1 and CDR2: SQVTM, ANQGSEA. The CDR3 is CSVAPPGTYEQYF. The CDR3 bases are TGCAGCGTTGCTCCCCCGGGAACCTACGAGCAGTACTTC.

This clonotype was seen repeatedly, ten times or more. CDR3 nucleotides: TGTGCCAGCACCATCCGGGACAGGGGCGACGAGCAGTACTTC. Translation gives CASTIRDRGDEQYF. V usage is TRBV28 and J usage is TRBJ2-7; 10 positions match TRBD1. V was clipped by 7 bases and J by 5 bases; unmatched bases: 8. The germline V gene encodes CDR1 MDHEN and CDR2 SYDVKM. This CDR3 is built from 14 residues.

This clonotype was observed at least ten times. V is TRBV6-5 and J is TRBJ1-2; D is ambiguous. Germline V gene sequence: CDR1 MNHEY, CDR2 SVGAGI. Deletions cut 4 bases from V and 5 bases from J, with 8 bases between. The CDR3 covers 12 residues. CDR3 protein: CASSSQRYGYTF. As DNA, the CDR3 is TGTGCCAGCAGTTCCCAACGATATGGCTACACCTTC.

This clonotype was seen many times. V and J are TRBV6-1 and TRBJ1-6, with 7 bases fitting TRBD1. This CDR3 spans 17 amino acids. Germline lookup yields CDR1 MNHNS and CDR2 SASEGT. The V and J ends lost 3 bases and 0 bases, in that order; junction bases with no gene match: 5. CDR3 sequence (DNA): TGTGCCAGCAGTGACCCGACAGGGAGCTCCTATAATTCACCCCTCCACTTT. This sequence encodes CASSDPTGSSYNSPLHF.

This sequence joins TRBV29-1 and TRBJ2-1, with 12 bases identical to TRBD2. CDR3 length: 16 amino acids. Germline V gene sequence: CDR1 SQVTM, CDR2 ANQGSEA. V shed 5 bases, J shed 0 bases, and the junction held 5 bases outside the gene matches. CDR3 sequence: CSVRRTSGTSYNEQFF. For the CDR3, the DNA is TGCAGCGTTCGTCGGACTAGCGGGACCTCCTACAATGAGCAGTTCTTC.

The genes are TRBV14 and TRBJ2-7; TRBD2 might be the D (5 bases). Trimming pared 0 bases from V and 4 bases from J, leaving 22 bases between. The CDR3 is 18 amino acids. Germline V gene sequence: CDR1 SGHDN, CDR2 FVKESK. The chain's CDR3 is CASSQDLRAVGAEYEQYF. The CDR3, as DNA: TGTGCCAGCAGCCAAGATCTGCGGGCGGTGGGAGCCGAATACGAGCAGTACTTC. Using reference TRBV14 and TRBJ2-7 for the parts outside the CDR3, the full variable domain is EAGVTQFPSHSVIEKGQTVTLRCDPISGHDNLYWYRRVMGKEIKFLLHFVKESKQDESGMPNNRFLAERTGGTYSTLKVQPAELEDSGVYFCASSQDLRAVGAEYEQYFGPGTRLTVT.

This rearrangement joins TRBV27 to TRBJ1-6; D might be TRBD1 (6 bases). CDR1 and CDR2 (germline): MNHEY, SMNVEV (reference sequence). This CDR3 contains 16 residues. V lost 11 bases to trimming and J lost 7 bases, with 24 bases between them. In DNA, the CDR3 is TGTGCCTCAAGGGGGAAGTGGGGCAGGACCAATTCACCCCTCCACTTT. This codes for CASRGKWGRTNSPLHF.

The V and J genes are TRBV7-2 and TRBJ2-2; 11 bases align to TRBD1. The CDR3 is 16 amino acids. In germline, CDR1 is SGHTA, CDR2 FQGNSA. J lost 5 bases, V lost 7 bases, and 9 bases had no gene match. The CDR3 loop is CASNPRDRGGTGELFF. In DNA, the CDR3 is TGTGCCAGCAACCCTAGGGACAGGGGGGGAACCGGGGAGCTGTTTTTT.